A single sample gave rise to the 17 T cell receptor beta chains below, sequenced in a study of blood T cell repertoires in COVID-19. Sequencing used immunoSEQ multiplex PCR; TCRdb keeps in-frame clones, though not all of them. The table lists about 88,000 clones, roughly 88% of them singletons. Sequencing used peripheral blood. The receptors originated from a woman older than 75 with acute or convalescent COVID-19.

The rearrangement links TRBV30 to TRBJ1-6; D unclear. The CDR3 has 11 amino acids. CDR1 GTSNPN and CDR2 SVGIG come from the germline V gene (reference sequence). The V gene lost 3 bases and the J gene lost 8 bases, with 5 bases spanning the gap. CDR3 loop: CAWSEDSPLHF. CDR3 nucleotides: TGTGCCTGGAGCGAGGATTCACCCCTCCACTTT.

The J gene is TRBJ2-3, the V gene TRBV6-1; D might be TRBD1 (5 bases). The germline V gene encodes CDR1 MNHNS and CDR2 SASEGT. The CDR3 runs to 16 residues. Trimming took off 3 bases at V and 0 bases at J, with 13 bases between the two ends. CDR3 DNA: TGTGCCAGCAGTGACTTACTGGGGCGCAGCACAGATACGCAGTATTTT. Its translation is CASSDLLGRSTDTQYF.

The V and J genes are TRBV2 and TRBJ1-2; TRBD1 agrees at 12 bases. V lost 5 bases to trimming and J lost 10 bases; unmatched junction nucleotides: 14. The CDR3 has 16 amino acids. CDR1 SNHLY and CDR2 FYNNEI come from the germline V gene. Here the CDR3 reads CASSQGTGGVKGSYTF. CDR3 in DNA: TGTGCCAGCAGTCAAGGGACAGGGGGCGTAAAGGGTTCCTACACCTTC.

CDR3 nucleotides: TGTGCCAGCAGTCAGGGACAGGGGGTTCGTTCCGGGGAGCTGTTTTTT. Residues: CASSQGQGVRSGELFF. The gene calls are TRBV6-6 and TRBJ2-2; 11 nucleotides align to TRBD1. The germline V gene encodes CDR1 MNHNY and CDR2 SVGAGI (reference sequence). This CDR3 region has 16 residues. The V segment lost 5 bases and the J segment 6 bases; nucleotides outside the gene matches: 8.

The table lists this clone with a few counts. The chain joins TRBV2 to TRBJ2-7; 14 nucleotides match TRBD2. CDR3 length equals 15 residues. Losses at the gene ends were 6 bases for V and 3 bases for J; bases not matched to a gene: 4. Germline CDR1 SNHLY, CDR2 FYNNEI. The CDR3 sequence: CASSQGLAGGYEQYF. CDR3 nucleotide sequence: TGTGCCAGCAGCCAAGGACTAGCGGGAGGCTACGAGCAGTACTTC.

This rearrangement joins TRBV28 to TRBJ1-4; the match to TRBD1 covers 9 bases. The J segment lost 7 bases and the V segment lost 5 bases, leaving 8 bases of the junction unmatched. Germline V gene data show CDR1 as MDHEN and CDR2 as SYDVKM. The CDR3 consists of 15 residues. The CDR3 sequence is CASSPTGGKFEKLFF. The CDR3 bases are TGTGCCAGCAGTCCTACAGGGGGCAAGTTTGAAAAACTGTTTTTT.

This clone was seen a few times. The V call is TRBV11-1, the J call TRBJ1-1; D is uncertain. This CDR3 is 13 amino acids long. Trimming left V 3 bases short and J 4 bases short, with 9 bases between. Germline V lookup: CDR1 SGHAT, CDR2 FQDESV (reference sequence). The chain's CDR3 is CASSFSSSTEAFF. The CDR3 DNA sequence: TGTGCCAGCAGCTTTTCCTCCAGCACTGAAGCTTTCTTT. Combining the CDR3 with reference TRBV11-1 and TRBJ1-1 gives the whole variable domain EAEVAQSPRYKITEKSQAVAFWCDPISGHATLYWYRQILGQGPELLVQFQDESVVDDSQLPKDRFSAERLKGVDSTLKIQPAELGDSAMYLCASSFSSSTEAFFGQGTRLTVV.

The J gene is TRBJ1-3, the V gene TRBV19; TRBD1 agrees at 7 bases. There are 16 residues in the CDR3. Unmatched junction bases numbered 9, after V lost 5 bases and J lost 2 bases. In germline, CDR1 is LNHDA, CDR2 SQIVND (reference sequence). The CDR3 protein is CASSHNRGSAGNTIYF. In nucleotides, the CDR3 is TGTGCCAGTAGTCATAACAGGGGAAGCGCTGGAAACACCATATATTTT.

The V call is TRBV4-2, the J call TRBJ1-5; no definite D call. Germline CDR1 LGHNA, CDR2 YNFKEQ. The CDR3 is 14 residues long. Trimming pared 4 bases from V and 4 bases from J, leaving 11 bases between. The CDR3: CASSPDTSNQPQHF. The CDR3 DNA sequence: TGTGCCAGCAGCCCTGACACGTCAAATCAGCCCCAGCATTTT.

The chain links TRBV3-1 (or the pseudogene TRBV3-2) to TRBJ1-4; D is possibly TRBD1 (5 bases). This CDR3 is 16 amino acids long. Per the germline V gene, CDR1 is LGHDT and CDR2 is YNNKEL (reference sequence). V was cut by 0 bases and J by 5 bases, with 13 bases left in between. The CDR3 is CASSQEGHRANEKLFF. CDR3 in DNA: TGTGCCAGCAGCCAAGAAGGACACAGAGCAAATGAAAAACTGTTTTTT.

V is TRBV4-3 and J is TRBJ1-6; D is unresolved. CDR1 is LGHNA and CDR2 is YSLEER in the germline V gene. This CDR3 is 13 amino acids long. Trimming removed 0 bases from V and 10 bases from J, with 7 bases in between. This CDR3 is CASSQDLLSPLHF. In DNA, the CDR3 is TGCGCCAGCAGCCAAGATCTCCTCTCACCCCTCCACTTT.

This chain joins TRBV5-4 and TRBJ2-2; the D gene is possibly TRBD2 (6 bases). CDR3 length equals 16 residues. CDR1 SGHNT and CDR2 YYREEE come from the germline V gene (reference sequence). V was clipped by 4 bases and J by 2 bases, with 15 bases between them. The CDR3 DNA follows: TGTGCCAGCAGCCCCATGAGTAGCGGAAACACCGGGGAGCTGTTTTTT. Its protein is CASSPMSSGNTGELFF.

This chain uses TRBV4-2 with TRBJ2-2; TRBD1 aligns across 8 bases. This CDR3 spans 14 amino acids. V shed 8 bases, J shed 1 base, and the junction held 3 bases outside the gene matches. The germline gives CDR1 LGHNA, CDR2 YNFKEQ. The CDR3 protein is CASGGTGNTGELFF. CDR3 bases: TGTGCCAGCGGGGGGACAGGGAACACCGGGGAGCTGTTTTTT.

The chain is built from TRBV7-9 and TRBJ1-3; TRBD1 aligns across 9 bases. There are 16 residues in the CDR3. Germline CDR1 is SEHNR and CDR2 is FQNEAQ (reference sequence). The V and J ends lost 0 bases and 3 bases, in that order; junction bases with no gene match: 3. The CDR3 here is CASSLAWTGDGNTIYF. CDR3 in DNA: TGTGCCAGCAGCTTAGCATGGACAGGGGATGGAAACACCATATATTTT. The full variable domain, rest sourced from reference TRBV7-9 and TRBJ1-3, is DTGVSQNPRHKITKRGQNVTFRCDPISEHNRLYWYRQTLGQGPEFLTYFQNEAQLEKSRLLSDRFSAERPKGSFSTLEIQRTEQGDSAMYLCASSLAWTGDGNTIYFGEGSWLTVV.

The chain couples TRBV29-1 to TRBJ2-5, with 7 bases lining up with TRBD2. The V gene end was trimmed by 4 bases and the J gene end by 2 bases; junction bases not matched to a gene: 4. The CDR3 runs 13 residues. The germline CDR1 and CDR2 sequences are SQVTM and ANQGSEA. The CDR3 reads CSVGGLPQETQYF. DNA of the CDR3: TGCAGCGTTGGGGGACTACCTCAAGAGACCCAGTACTTC.

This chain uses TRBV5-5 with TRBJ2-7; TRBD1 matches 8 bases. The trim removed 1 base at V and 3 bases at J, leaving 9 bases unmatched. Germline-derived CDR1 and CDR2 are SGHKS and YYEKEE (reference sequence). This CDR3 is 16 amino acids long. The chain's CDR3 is CASSLRGTGGGYEQYF. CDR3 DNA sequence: TGTGCCAGCAGCTTGCGAGGGACAGGTGGGGGCTACGAGCAGTACTTC.

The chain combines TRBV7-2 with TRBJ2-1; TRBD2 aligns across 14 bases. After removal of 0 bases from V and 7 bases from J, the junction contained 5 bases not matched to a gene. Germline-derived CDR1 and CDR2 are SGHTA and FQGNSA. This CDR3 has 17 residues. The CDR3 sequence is CASSLARLAGGRNEQFF. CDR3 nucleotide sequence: TGTGCCAGCAGCTTAGCCCGACTAGCGGGGGGGCGGAATGAGCAGTTCTTC.